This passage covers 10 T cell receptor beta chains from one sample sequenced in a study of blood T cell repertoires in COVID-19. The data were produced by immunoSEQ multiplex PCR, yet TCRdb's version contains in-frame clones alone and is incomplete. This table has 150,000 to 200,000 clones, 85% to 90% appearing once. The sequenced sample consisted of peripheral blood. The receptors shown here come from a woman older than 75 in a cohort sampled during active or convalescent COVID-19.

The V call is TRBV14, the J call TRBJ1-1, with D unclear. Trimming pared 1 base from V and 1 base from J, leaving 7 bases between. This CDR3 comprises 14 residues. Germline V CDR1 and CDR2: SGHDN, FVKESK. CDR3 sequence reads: CASSQVFKNTEAFF. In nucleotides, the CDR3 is TGTGCCAGCAGCCAAGTGTTTAAGAACACTGAAGCTTTCTTT.

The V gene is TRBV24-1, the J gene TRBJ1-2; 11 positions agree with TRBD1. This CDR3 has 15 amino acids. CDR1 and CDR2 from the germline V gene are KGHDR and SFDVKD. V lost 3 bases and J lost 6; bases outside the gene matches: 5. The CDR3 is CATSDGGQGANGYTF. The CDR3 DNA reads TGTGCCACCAGTGATGGAGGACAGGGGGCAAATGGCTACACCTTC.

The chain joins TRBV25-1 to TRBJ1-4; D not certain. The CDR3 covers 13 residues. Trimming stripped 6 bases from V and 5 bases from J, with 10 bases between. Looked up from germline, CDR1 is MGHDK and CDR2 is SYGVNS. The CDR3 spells CASRSGANEKLFF. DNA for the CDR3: TGTGCCAGCAGGTCGGGAGCAAATGAAAAACTGTTTTTT.

The CDR3 loop is CASSLYEGFSNEQFF. In DNA form, the CDR3 reads TGTGCCAGCAGCTTATATGAGGGATTCTCCAATGAGCAGTTCTTC. The J gene is TRBJ2-1, the V gene TRBV5-6; tentatively, D is TRBD2 (5 bases). Germline V CDR1 and CDR2: SGHDT, YYEEEE. The CDR3 covers 15 residues. V was clipped by 2 bases and J by 6 bases, with 15 bases between them.

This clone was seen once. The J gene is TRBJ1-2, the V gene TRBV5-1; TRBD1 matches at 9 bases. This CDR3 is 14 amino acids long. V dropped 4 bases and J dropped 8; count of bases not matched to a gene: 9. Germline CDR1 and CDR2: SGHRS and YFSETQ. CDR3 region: CASSMTGGDEGYTF. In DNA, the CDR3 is TGCGCCAGCAGCATGACAGGGGGGGATGAAGGCTACACCTTC.

This CDR3 is CASSGPAGNTEAFF. Here the CDR3 DNA reads TGTGCCAGTAGCGGCCCCGCGGGGAACACTGAAGCTTTCTTT. This sequence joins TRBV19 and TRBJ1-1; D not certain. The CDR3 has 14 residues. Looked up from germline, CDR1 is LNHDA and CDR2 is SQIVND (reference sequence). V lost 6 bases to trimming and J lost 1 base, with 12 bases between them.

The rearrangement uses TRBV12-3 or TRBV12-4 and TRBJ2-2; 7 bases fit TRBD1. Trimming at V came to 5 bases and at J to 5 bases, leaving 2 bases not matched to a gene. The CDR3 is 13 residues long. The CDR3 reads CASSPQGTGELFF. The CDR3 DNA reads TGTGCCAGCAGTCCACAGGGGACCGGGGAGCTGTTTTTT.

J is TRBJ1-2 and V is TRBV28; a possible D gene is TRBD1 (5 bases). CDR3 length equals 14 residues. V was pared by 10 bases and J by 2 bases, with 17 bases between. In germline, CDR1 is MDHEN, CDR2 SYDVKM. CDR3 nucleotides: TGTGCCATTTTCGGGGGGACCAAGAACTATGGCTACACCTTC. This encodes CAIFGGTKNYGYTF.

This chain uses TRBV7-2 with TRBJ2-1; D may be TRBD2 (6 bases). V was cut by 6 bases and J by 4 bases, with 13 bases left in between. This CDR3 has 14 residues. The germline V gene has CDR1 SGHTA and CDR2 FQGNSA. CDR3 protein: CASRRRDWYNEQFF. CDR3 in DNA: TGTGCCAGCAGGAGGAGGGATTGGTACAATGAGCAGTTCTTC.

The CDR3: CASSLAPGAGADTQYF. CDR3 DNA sequence: TGTGCCAGCAGCCTTGCCCCAGGGGCCGGGGCGGATACGCAGTATTTT. The V and J genes are TRBV7-2 and TRBJ2-3; TRBD1 might be the D (6 bases). Trimming left V 5 bases short and J 6 bases short, with 21 bases between. The CDR3 covers 16 residues. Germline assignment: CDR1 SGHTA and CDR2 FQGNSA.